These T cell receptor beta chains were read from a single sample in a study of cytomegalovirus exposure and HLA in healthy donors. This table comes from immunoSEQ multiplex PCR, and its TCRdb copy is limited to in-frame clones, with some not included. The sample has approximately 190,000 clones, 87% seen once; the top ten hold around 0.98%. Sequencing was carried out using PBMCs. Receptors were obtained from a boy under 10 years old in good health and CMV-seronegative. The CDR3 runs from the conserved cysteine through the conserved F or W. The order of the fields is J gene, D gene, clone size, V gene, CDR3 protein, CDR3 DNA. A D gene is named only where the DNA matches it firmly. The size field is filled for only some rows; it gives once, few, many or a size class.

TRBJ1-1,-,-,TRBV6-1,CASITQGSPEAFF,TGTGCCAGCATTACCCAGGGGTCGCCCGAAGCTTTCTTT
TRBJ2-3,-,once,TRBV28,CASSPQITDTQYF,TGTGCCAGCAGTCCGCAGATCACAGATACGCAGTATTTT
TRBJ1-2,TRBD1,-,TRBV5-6,CASSGGQKYGYTF,TGTGCCAGCAGCGGGGGACAGAAATATGGCTACACCTTC
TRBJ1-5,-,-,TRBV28,CASSLTGSNQPQHF,TGTGCCAGCAGCTTGACTGGGAGTAATCAGCCCCAGCATTTT
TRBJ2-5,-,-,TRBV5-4,CASSLASGQETQYF,TGTGCCAGCAGCTTGGCCTCGGGCCAAGAGACCCAGTACTTC
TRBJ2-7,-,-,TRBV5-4,CASSLGRAKPYEQYF,TGTGCCAGCAGCTTGGGCCGAGCGAAGCCCTACGAGCAGTACTTC
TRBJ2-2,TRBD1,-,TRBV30,CAWSVGDRDTGELFF,TGTGCCTGGAGTGTAGGGGACAGGGACACCGGGGAGCTGTTTTTT
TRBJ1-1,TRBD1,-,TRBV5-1,CASSRNRGNTEAFF,TGCGCCAGCAGCCGGAACAGGGGTAACACTGAAGCTTTCTTT
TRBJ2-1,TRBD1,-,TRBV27,CASSALWTGGLHNEQFF,TGTGCCAGCAGCGCATTATGGACAGGGGGATTACACAATGAGCAGTTCTTC
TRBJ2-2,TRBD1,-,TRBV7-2,CASSSDRGGELFF,TGTGCCAGCAGCTCGGACAGGGGCGGGGAGCTGTTTTTT
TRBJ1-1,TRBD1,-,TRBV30,CAWTGGLEEAFF,TGTGCCTGGACAGGGGGCCTGGAAGAAGCTTTCTTT
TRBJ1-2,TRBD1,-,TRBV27,CASGERTGLGANYGYTF,TGTGCCAGCGGAGAAAGGACAGGGTTGGGGGCTAACTATGGCTACACCTTC
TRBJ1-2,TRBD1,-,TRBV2,CASNRDSINGYTF,TGTGCCAGCAATCGGGACAGTATTAACGGCTACACCTTC
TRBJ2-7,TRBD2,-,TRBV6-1,CASTPVGGRGEQYF,TGTGCCAGCACCCCGGTTGGAGGGCGGGGGGAGCAGTACTTC
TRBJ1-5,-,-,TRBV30,CAWSEYSSNQPQHF,TGTGCCTGGAGTGAGTACTCAAGCAATCAGCCCCAGCATTTT
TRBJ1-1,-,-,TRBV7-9,CSSSLQGMGAFF,TGTTCCAGCAGCTTACAGGGTATGGGAGCTTTCTTT
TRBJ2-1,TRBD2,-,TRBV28,CASRTLVAGGGEQFF,TGTGCCAGCAGGACGTTGGTAGCGGGAGGAGGAGAGCAGTTCTTC
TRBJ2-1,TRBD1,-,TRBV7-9,CASSLDRVSMRYNEQFF,TGTGCCAGCAGCTTGGACAGGGTCTCAATGAGGTACAATGAGCAGTTCTTC
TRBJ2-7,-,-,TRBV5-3,CARSPGEQYF,TGTGCCAGAAGCCCGGGGGAGCAGTACTTC
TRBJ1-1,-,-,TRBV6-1,CASKFRQMNTEAFF,TGTGCCAGCAAGTTCCGACAGATGAACACTGAAGCTTTCTTT
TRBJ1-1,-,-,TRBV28,CASSFRGRWEAFF,TGTGCCAGCAGTTTTAGAGGTCGGTGGGAAGCTTTCTTT
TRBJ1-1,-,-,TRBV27,CASSQHGTEAFF,TGTGCCAGCAGCCAACACGGGACTGAAGCTTTCTTT
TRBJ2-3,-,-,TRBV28,CASSIAESTDTQYF,TGTGCCAGCAGCATAGCGGAGAGCACAGATACGCAGTATTTT
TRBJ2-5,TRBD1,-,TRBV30,CAWYSGTGGRETQYF,TGTGCCTGGTATTCCGGGACAGGGGGCCGAGAGACCCAGTACTTC
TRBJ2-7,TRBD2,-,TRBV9,CASSAGLAGYEQYF,TGTGCCAGCAGCGCTGGACTAGCGGGATACGAGCAGTACTTC
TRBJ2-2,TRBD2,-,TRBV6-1,CASVAGGIVAGELFF,TGTGCCAGCGTAGCGGGGGGGATCGTTGCCGGGGAGCTGTTTTTT
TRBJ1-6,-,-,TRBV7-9,CASSFGQSNSPLHF,TGTGCCAGCAGCTTTGGACAATCAAATTCACCCCTCCACTTT